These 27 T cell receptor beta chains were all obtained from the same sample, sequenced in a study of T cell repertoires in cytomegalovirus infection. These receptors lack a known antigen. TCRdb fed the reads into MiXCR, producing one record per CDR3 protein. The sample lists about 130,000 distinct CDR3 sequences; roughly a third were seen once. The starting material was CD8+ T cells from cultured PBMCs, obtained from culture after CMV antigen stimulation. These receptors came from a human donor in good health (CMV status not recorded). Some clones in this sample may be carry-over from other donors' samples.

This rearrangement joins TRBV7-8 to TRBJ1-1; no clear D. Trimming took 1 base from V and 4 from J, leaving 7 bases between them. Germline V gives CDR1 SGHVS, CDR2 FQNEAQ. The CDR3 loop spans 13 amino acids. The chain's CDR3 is CASSLEAATEAFF. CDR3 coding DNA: TGTGCCAGCAGCTTAGAGGCAGCCACTGAAGCTTTCTTT.

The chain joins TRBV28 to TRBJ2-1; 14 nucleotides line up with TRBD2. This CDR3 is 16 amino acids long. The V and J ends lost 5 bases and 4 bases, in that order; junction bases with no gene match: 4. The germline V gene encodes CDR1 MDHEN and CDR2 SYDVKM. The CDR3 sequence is CASSPGTSGGYNEQFF. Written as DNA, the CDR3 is TGTGCCAGCAGTCCCGGGACTAGCGGGGGATACAATGAGCAGTTCTTC.

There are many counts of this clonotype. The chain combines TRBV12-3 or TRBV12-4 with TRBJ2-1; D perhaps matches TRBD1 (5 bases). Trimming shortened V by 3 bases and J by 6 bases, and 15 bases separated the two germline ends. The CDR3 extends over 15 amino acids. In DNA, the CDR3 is TGTGCCAGCAGTTTCTTTCAGGGTCCCCGCAATGAGCAGTTCTTC. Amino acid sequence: CASSFFQGPRNEQFF.

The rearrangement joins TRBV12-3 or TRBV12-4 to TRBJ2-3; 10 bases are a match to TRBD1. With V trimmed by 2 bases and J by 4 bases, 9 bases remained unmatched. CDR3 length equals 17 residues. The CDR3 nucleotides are TGTGCCAGCAGTTTACCAATAGGGACAGGGGCCGCAGATACGCAGTATTTT. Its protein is CASSLPIGTGAADTQYF.

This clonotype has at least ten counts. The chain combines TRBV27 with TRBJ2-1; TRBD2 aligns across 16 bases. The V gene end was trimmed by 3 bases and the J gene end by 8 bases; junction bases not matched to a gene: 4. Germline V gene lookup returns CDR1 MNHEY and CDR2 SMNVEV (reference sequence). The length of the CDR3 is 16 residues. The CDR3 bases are TGTGCCAGCAGTTTTGGGACTAGCGGGGGGGCCGATGAGCAGTTCTTC. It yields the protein CASSFGTSGGADEQFF.

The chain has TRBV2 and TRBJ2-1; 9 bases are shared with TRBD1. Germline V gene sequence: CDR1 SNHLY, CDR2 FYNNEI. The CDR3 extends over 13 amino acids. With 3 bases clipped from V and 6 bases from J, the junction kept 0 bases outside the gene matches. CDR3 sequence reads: CASSEDRGNEQFF. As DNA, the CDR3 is TGTGCCAGCAGTGAGGACAGGGGCAATGAGCAGTTCTTC.

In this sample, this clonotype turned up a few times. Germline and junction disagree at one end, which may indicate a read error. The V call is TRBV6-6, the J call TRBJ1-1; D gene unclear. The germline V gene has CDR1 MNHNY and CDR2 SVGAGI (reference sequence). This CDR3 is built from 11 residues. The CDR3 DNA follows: TGTGCCAGCAGTTACCCGGCCCTGCCCCTTTTT. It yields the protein CASSYPALPLF.

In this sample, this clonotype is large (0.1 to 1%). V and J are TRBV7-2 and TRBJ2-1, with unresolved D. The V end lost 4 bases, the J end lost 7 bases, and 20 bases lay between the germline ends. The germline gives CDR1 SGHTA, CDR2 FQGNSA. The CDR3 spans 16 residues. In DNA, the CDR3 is TGTGCCAGCAGCTCCCGAACGTCAGCAGTCCGGAATGAGCAGTTCTTC. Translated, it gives CASSSRTSAVRNEQFF. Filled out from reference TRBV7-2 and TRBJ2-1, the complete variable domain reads GAGVSQSPSNKVTEKGKDVELRCDPISGHTALYWYRQSLGQGLEFLIYFQGNSAPDKSGLPSDRFSAERTGGSVSTLTIQRTQQEDSAVYLCASSSRTSAVRNEQFFGPGTRLTVL.

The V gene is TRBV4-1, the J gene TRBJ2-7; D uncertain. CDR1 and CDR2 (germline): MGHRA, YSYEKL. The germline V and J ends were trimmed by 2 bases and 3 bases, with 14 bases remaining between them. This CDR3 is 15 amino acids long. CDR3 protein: CASSQTSFNGYEQYF. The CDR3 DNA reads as TGCGCCAGCAGCCAAACGAGCTTTAATGGCTACGAGCAGTACTTC.

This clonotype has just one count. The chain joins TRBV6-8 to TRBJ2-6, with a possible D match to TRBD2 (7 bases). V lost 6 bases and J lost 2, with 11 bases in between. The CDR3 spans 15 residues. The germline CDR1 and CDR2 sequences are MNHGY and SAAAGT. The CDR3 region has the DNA TGTGCCAGCAGAGGGGGGGAGACTGGGGCCAACGTCCTGACTTTC. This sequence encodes CASRGGETGANVLTF.

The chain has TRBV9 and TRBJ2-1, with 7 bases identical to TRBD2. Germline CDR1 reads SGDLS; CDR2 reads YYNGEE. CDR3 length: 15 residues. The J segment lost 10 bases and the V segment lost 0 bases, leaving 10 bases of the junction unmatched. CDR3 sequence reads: CASSVGTSALGEQFF. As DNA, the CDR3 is TGTGCCAGCAGCGTAGGAACTAGCGCTCTCGGGGAGCAGTTCTTC.

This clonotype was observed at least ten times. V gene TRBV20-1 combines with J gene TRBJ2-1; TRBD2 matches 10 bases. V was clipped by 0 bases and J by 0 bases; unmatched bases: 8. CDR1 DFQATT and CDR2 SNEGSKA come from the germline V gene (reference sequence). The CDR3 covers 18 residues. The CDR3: CSARDPRTSGPSYNEQFF. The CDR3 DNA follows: TGCAGTGCTAGAGATCCGAGGACTAGCGGACCCTCCTACAATGAGCAGTTCTTC.

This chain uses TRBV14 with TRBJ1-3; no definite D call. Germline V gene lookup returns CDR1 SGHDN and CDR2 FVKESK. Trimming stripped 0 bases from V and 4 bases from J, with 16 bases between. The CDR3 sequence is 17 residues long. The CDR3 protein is CASSQELSAFWGNTIYF. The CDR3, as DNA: TGTGCCAGCAGCCAAGAACTCAGCGCCTTCTGGGGAAACACCATATATTTT.

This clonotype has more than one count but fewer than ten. CDR3: CASSQGLGYSYNEQFF. The CDR3 bases are TGCGCCAGCAGCCAGGGATTAGGCTACTCCTACAATGAGCAGTTCTTC. The rearrangement joins TRBV4-3 to TRBJ2-1; D remains ambiguous. V lost 3 bases and J lost 0, with 12 bases in between. Germline V gene data show CDR1 as LGHNA and CDR2 as YSLEER. The CDR3 is 16 amino acids.

The CDR3 DNA is TGTGCCAGCAGTACCCCGGGACAGGGGGCGAGTCCAAACGAGCAGTACTTC. It specifies CASSTPGQGASPNEQYF. The chain has TRBV28 and TRBJ2-7, with 12 positions matching TRBD1. CDR1 is MDHEN and CDR2 is SYDVKM in the germline V gene. The CDR3 contains 17 residues. J gave up 5 bases and V 5 bases, and 13 bases lay outside the gene matches.

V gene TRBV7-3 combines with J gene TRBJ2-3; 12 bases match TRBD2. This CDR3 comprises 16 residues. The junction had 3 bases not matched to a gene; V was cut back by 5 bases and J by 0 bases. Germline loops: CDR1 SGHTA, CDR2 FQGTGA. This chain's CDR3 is CASSASGGASTDTQYF. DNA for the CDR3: TGTGCCAGCAGCGCTAGCGGGGGGGCTAGCACAGATACGCAGTATTTT.

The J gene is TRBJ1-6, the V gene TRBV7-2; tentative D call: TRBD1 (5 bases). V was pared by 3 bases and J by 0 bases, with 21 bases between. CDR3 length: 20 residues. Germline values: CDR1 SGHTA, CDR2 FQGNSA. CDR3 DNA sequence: TGTGCCAGCAGCTTGGGGCTGGGGACTCACTCCAGCTCCTATAATTCACCCCTCCACTTT. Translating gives CASSLGLGTHSSSYNSPLHF. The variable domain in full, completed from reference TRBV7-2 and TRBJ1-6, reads GAGVSQSPSNKVTEKGKDVELRCDPISGHTALYWYRQSLGQGLEFLIYFQGNSAPDKSGLPSDRFSAERTGGSVSTLTIQRTQQEDSAVYLCASSLGLGTHSSSYNSPLHFGNGTRLTVT.

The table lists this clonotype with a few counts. CDR3: CASSYSISLETNYGYTF. In DNA, the CDR3 is TGTGCCAGCAGTTACTCGATCTCTCTTGAAACTAACTATGGCTACACCTTC. V is TRBV6-5 and J is TRBJ1-2; D remains unclear. The germline gives CDR1 MNHEY, CDR2 SVGAGI. The V gene lost 0 bases and the J gene lost 0 bases, with 14 bases spanning the gap. This CDR3 is 17 amino acids long.

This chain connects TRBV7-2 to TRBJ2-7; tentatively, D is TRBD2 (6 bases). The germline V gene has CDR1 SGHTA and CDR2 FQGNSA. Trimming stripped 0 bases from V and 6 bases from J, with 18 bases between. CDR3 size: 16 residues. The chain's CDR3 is CASSLASEGRMGEQYF. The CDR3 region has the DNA TGTGCCAGCAGCTTAGCGTCGGAGGGACGTATGGGCGAGCAGTACTTC.

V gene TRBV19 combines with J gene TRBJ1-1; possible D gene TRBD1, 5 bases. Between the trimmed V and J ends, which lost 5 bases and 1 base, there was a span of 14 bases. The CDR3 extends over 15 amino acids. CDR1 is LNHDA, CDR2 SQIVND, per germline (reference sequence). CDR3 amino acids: CASSPDSGPNTEAFF. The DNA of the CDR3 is TGTGCCAGTAGTCCAGACAGTGGGCCGAACACTGAAGCTTTCTTT.

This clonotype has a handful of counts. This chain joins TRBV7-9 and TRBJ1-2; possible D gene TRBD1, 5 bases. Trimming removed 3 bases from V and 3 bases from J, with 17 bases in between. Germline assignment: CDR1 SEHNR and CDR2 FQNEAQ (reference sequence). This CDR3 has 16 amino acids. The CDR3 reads CASSFPRVEDDYGYTF. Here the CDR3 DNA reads TGTGCCAGCAGCTTTCCCAGGGTCGAAGATGACTATGGCTACACCTTC.

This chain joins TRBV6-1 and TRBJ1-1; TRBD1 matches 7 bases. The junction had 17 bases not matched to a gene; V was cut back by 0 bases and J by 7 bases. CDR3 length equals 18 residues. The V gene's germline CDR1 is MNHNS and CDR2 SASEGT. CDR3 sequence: CASSEAGLVRTGRIEAFF. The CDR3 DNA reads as TGTGCCAGCAGTGAAGCGGGATTAGTCAGGACAGGCCGGATTGAAGCTTTCTTT.

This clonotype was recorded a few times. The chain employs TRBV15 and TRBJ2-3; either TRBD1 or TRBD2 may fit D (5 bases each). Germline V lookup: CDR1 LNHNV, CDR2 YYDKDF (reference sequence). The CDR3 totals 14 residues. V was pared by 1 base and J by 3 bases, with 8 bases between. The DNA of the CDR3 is TGTGCCACCAGCAGAGGGGACCGAACAGATACGCAGTATTTT. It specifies CATSRGDRTDTQYF. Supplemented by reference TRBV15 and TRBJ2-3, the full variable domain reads DAMVIQNPRYQVTQFGKPVTLSCSQTLNHNVMYWYQQKSSQAPKLLFHYYDKDFNNEADTPDNFQSRRPNTSFCFLDIRSPGLGDTAMYLCATSRGDRTDTQYFGPGTRLTVL.

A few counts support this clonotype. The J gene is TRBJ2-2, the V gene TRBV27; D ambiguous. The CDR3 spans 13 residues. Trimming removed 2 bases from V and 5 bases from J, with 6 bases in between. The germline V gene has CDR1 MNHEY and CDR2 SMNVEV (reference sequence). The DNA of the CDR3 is TGTGCCAGCAGTTTAATGGCAACCGGGGAGCTGTTTTTT. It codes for CASSLMATGELFF.

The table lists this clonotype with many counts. CDR3 residues: CASSADAATEAFF. CDR3 nucleotide sequence: TGTGCCAGTAGTGCTGACGCAGCGACTGAAGCTTTCTTT. The chain employs TRBV19 and TRBJ1-1; D call uncertain. Germline CDR1 LNHDA, CDR2 SQIVND (reference sequence). V dropped 5 bases and J dropped 5 bases, with 12 bases sitting between them. The CDR3 has 13 residues.

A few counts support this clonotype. The CDR3 DNA is TGTGCCAGCAGTGAGGGACAGGCACCCGGGGAGCTGTTTTTT. Its translation is CASSEGQAPGELFF. The chain employs TRBV6-4 and TRBJ2-2; TRBD1 matches at 8 bases. V dropped 3 bases and J dropped 6; count of bases not matched to a gene: 3. The CDR3 spans 14 residues. Per germline, CDR1 MRHNA and CDR2 SNTAGT.

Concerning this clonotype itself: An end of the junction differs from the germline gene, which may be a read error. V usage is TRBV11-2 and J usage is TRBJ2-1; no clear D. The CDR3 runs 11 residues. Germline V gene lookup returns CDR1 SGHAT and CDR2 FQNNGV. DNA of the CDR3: TGTGCCAGCAGCTCCGACAATGAGCAGTTCTTC. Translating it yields CASSSDNEQFF. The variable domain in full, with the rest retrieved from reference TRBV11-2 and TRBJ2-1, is EAGVAQSPRYKIIEKRQSVAFWCNPISGHATLYWYQQILGQGPKLLIQFQNNGVVDDSQLPKDRFSAERLKGVDSTLKIQPAKLEDSAVYLCASSSDNEQFFGPGTRLTVL.